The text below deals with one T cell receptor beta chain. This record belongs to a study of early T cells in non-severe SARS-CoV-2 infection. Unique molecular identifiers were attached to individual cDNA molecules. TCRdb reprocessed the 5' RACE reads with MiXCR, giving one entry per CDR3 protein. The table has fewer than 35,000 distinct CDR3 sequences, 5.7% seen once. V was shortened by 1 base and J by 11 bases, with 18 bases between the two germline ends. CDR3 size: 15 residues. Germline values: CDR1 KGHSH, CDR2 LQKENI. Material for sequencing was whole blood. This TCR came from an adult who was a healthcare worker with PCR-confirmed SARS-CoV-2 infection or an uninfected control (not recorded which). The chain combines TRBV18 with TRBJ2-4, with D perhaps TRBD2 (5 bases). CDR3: CASSPLSSSMAVQYF. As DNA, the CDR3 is TGTGCCAGCTCACCACTATCTAGCTCGATGGCCGTTCAGTACTTC. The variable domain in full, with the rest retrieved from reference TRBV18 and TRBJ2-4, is NAGVMQNPRHLVRRRGQEARLRCSPMKGHSHVYWYRQLPEEGLKFMVYLQKENIIDESGMPKERFSAEFPKEGPSILRIQQVVRGDSAAYFCASSPLSSSMAVQYFGAGTRLSVL.